This entry is about one TCR beta chain. The antigen is not known. This sample was taken from a study of OX40 agonist ivuxolimab in advanced cancers. In the study overall: The patients received agonistic anti-OX40 (CD134) antibody ivuxolimab.

CDR3 length equals 15 residues. The V gene end was trimmed by 4 bases and the J gene end by 3 bases; junction bases not matched to a gene: 9. Germline assignment: CDR1 SGDLS and CDR2 YYNGEE. Profiling relied on immunoSEQ multiplex PCR, and the TCRdb table lists in-frame clones only, not all of them. Here the sample spans over 85,000 clones, about nine tenths being singletons. Study-level results: Clonal expansion from baseline to week 6 occurred in both CD4+ and CD8+ T cells. In general, CD8+ T cells held more expanded clones than CD4+ did, on average. Low normalized T-cell clonal expansion was also seen in some nonresponders.

The receptor's source is an adult with an advanced solid tumor such as melanoma, head and neck, liver or kidney cancer. The genes are TRBV9 and TRBJ2-5; TRBD1 matches at 7 bases. The sample was CD4+ or CD8+ T cells sorted from blood, taken in a trial of the OX40 agonist ivuxolimab. CDR3 bases: TGTGCCAGCAGCCCCCGACAGGGACAGAAAGAGACCCAGTACTTC. This codes for CASSPRQGQKETQYF. The complete variable domain, with remaining parts taken from reference TRBV9 and TRBJ2-5, reads DSGVTQTPKHLITATGQRVTLRCSPRSGDLSVYWYQQSLDQGLQFLIQYYNGEERAKGNILERFSAQQFPDLHSELNLSSLELGDSALYFCASSPRQGQKETQYFGPGTRLLVL.